This note documents a single T cell receptor (beta chain) sequence. The target of this receptor is not known. Within one base of it there is no much larger clone, and no base qualities were kept. The data were taken from a study of cytomegalovirus exposure and HLA in healthy donors (dated by TCRdb to 2017 to 2019). Notes on the research overall: In an earlier analysis of several hundred of the donors, about 270 Gb of sequence data and 90 million to 130 million unique TCR beta sequences from roughly 190 million T cells were reported. The number of donors typed differed by locus, with roughly 620-630 for A, B, C, DRB1 and DQB1, roughly 520 for DQA1, about 610 for DPA1, and under 490 for DPB1. In the later analysis, no new phenotypic data were used to find candidate immune exposures; instead, reliance was placed on TCR beta sequences and their occurrence across donors. Among 300 to 500 genotyped donors of the cohort, an average of approximately 220,000 unique TCR beta nucleotide sequences was sequenced per donor, of which roughly 17% were non-productive. The T cell repertoires of under 750 subjects were profiled by immunosequencing and related to cytomegalovirus serostatus. A later genetic analysis took genome-wide SNP genotypes for about three fifths of the 666 donors and used that subset as a discovery cohort. Around 300 gigabases of sequencing data and approximately 84 million unique TCR sequences were included in an early release covering roughly 600 HLA-typed donors. The study aimed to test whether cataloging public T cell receptors could reveal signatures of past pathogen exposure. Roughly 5 DR-DQ haplotypes were handled as single units for association and clustering, since linkage in the cohort was strong. A separate validation cohort of 90 to 150 different subjects was used in addition to the 666-subject first cohort. Of the approximately 400 genotyped donors, less than 90% were placed in the genetic ancestry cluster associated with self-reported Caucasian donors. An earlier analysis of around 640 of the donors used high-throughput TCR beta sequencing to judge whether each TCR beta V gene segment behaved as functional or pseudogenic. In a later analysis, previously published TCR beta repertoires from 550 to 750 donors were re-analyzed and high-resolution HLA genotyping was added so that TCR occurrence patterns could be studied. To predict cytomegalovirus infection status, the study combined high-throughput TCR immunosequencing, statistical association of individual TCRs with disease status, and machine learning. Donor age, sex, ethnicity and CMV serostatus were compiled together with the repertoire data. Every discovery cohort repertoire had been produced on one sequencing platform. Class I and class II HLA loci were covered by the typing at four-digit resolution.

V ends up 6 bases short and J 5 bases short, with an unmatched junction base count of 6. As encoded in the germline V gene, CDR1 is SNHLY while CDR2 is FYNNEI. Spanning cysteine to phenylalanine, the CDR3 consists of 15 amino acids. CDR3 DNA only is kept here, 45 bases in frame from base 1. The library came from the immunoSEQ multiplex PCR assay. For the multiplex PCR, a mixture combining 60 forward primers for TCR Vbeta segments and 13 reverse primers for TCR Jbeta segments was used. A multiplex PCR assay on genomic DNA amplified the CDR3 region of rearranged TCR beta genes. On the Illumina HiSeq System, the amplified TCR beta libraries were sequenced as 87-base-pair reads. On the study's bioinformatics: In a later analysis, tens of millions of unique TCR beta chains were counted across the 650 to 750 repertoires, and around 10 million of these chains were shared by at least two donors. Raw reads were error-corrected and collapsed into unique sequences by a nearest-neighbor algorithm in which closely related sequences were merged to remove PCR and sequencing errors. V, D and J gene segments were assigned by aligning CDR3 sequences to IMGT reference sequences. Each retained sequence needed at least a six-nucleotide match to both a V gene segment and a J gene segment. A rearrangement counted as productive if the CDR3 had no stop codons and remained in frame with V and J, and every other rearrangement counted as non-productive. Following IMGT convention, CDR3 was defined as the stretch from the second conserved V-encoded cysteine to the conserved J-encoded phenylalanine. The earlier analysis of 587 of the donors excluded sequences that lacked an unambiguous match to a single V gene segment. In an earlier analysis of several hundred of the donors, V segments were called functional above 56.7% productive rearrangements and were called segregating when the between-donor standard deviation exceeded 5%. A statistical classification framework was developed to diagnose cytomegalovirus status using the catalog of TCR beta chain sequences. In a later analysis, V and J genes were assigned by comparing TCR nucleotide sequences against IMGT/GENE-DB human TR gene sequences. A later analysis assigned CDR3 sequences and most-parsimonious VDJ recombination scenarios with the TCRdist pipeline. In a later analysis, each TCR beta chain was defined by its CDR3 amino acid sequence together with its V-gene family, and reads lacking a unique V-gene family were excluded. To address suspected cross-contamination and a sequencing artifact, a later analysis removed 450 to 700 highly shared, low-generation-probability nucleotide sequences. For each public chain, a later analysis derived a clonal expansion index from normalized ranks of inferred template counts within each repertoire. Generation probabilities in a later analysis came from a VDJ recombination model fitted to out-of-frame rearrangements, and those results were checked against IGoR. In a later analysis, hypergeometric tests were used to score TCR-TCR, TCR-HLA and TCR-CMV co-occurrence, with a repertoire-size bias correction applied to TCR pairs. To estimate false discovery rates, a later analysis permuted the HLA or CMV assignments 20 times. A later analysis grouped co-occurring TCRs with DBSCAN, adding TCRdist sequence similarity when clustering within HLA-allele-positive subsets. Repertoires with fewer than 30,000 or more than 120,000 public chains were left out of co-occurrence clustering, as were about 5 repertoires with anomalous nucleotide sharing. TCRdb retrieved this table from immuneACCESS and kept in-frame rearrangements only. Not all clones are present; in checked studies, unresolved V genes account for under half, and no reason is known for the remainder. V, J and clone size were drawn from that table, and D and trimming were deduced from the DNA. The sample table lists roughly 130,000 clones, about 80% of them with a count of one. The ten largest account for more than 2.5% of the sample.

Study-wide conclusions, independent of this receptor: According to a later analysis, parvovirus B19, influenza, CMV and Epstein-Barr virus appeared linked to several top co-occurrence clusters. This cohort had only TCR beta chains sequenced, and the lack of alpha or paired-chain data limited which features could be detected. A further reported finding was that TCR beta sequences accurately predicted the HLA-A and HLA-B alleles for most subjects in the first cohort. The earlier analysis of approximately 590 of the donors excluded roughly 17 rarely observed V segments, including chromosome 9 orphons, because counts were too low. While some public TCRs were present in many individuals, most TCR sequences turned up only very rarely across donors. The classifier was reported to diagnose cytomegalovirus status with high specificity and sensitivity in both the original and validation cohorts. The presence/absence analyses assumed that sequencing depth was roughly uniform across donors, and that assumption may not be true. In a later analysis, around 17,000 TCR beta sequences were associated with specific HLA alleles at a false discovery rate of 0.05. In a later analysis, HLA-associated TCR beta chains showed more clonal expansion and lower generation probabilities than non-associated chains that were equally common. In the study, 150 to 200 TCR beta chains were listed as associated with cytomegalovirus. According to a later analysis, most CMV-associated TCR beta chains appeared to be HLA-restricted, and the HLA associations seemed to be driven largely by CMV exposure. In an earlier analysis of more than 450 of the donors, most TCR beta V segments were observed in productive rearrangements about 90% or about 30% of the time, broadly matching IMGT annotations. Because HLA typing was missing for some donors at each locus, association tests included only the typed subset. A few of the identified cytomegalovirus-associated TCR beta chains were confirmed in vitro to be specific for cytomegalovirus antigens. Assigning TCR associations to individual alleles was difficult when HLA alleles, especially DR and DQ, strongly co-occurred. Because the 87-base-pair reads could not distinguish some IMGT-functional V segments, including TRBV6-2 and TRBV6-3, those segments were excluded. CMV serostatus was the only immune exposure information available for the cohort. Compared with the approximately 700-donor mean, donors in an Asian-associated ancestry cluster had fewer N-insertions in productive TCRs, according to a later genetic analysis. The sequencing pipeline was judged likely to have produced a cluster of highly shared sequence variants as a technical artifact. The authors suggested that the approach could potentially be generalized to other disease states and immunological phenotypes. A later analysis found that TCR association rates varied across HLA loci, with DRB1 alleles showing the most associated TCRs and HLA-C alleles the fewest. Linkage disequilibrium might explain the correlated functional status among segregating V segments, but an unknown experimental factor could not be ruled out. In a later genetic analysis, a missense DCLRE1C variant was associated with V-gene and J-gene trimming of TCR beta chains, and the association was replicated in an independent cohort.

The cohort comprised fewer than 750 healthy bone marrow donors. All cohort members were sampled while nominally healthy, although unrecorded immune exposures were likely present. The donor tested CMV seronegative and was one of the 352 seronegative cohort members. A peripheral blood sample was collected from each donor, and TCR beta sequencing was performed on peripheral blood mononuclear cells. Genomic DNA extraction from the blood cell samples was performed with the Qiagen DNeasy Blood Extraction Kit. The V gene is TRBV2 and the J gene is TRBJ1-6; 8 of the junction bases match TRBD1. Material for sequencing was PBMCs. This TCR was recovered from a male donor in good health and CMV-seronegative. Here the CDR3 is given as CASRGTGGNNSPLHF. The DNA reads as follows: TGTGCCAGCAGAGGGACAGGCGGCAATAATTCACCCCTCCACTTT.